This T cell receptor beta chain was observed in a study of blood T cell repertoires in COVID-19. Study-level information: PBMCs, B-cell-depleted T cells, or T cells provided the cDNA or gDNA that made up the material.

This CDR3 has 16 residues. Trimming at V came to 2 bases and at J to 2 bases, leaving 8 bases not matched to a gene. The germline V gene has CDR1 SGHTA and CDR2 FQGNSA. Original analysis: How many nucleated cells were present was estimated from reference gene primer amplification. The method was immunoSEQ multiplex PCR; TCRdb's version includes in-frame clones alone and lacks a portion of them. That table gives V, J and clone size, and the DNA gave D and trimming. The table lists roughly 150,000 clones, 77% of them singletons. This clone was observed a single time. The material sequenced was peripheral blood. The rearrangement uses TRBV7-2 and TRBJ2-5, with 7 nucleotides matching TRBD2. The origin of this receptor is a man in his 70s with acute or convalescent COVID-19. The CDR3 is CASSLSALARQETQYF. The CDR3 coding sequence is TGTGCCAGCAGCTTATCGGCACTAGCGAGACAAGAGACCCAGTACTTC.